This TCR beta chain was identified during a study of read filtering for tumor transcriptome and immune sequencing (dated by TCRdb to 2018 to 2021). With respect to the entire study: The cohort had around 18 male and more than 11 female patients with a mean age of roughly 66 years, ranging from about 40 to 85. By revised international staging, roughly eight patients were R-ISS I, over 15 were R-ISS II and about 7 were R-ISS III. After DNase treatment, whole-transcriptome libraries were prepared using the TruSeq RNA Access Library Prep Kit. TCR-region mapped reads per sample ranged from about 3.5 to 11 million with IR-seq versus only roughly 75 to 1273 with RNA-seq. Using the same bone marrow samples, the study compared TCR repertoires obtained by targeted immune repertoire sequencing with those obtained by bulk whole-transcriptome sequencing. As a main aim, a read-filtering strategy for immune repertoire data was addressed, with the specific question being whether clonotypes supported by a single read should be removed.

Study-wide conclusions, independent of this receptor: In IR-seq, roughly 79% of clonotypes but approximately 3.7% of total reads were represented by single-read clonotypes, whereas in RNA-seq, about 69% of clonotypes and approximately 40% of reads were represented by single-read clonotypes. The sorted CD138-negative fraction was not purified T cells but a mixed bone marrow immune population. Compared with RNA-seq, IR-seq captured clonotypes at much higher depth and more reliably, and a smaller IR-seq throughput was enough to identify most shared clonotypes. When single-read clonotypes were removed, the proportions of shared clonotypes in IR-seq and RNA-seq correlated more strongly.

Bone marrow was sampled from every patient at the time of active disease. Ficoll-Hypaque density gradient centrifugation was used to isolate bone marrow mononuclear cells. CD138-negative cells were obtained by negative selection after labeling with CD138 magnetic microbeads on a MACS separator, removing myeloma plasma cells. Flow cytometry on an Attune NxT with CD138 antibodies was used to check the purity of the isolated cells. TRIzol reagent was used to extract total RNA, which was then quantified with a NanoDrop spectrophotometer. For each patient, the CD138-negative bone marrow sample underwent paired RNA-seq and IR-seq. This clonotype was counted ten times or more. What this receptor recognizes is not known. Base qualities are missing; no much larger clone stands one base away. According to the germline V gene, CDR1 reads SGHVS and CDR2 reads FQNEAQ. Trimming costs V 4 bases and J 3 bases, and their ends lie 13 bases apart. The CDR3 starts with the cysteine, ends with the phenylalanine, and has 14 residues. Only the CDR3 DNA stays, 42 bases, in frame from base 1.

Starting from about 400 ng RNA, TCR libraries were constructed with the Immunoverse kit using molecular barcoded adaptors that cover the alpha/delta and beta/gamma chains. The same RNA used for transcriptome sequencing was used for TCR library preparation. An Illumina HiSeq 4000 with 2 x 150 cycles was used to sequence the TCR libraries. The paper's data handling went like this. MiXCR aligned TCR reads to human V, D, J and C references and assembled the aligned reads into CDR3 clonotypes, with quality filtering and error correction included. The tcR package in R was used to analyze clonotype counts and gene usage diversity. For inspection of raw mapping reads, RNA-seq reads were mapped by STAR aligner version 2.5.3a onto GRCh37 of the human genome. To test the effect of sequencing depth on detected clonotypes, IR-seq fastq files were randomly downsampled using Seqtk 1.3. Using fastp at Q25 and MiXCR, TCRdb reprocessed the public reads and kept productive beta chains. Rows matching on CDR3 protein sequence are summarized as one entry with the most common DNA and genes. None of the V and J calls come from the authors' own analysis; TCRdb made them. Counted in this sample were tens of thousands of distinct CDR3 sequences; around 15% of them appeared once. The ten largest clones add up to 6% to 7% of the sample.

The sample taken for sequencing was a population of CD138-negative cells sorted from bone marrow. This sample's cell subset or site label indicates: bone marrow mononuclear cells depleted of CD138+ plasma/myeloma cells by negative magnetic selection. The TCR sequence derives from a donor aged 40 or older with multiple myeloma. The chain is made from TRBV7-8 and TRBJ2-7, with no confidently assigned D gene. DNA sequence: TGTGCCAGCAGCTCAAGACATAAAAACTACGAGCAGTACTTC. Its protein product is CASSSRHKNYEQYF.